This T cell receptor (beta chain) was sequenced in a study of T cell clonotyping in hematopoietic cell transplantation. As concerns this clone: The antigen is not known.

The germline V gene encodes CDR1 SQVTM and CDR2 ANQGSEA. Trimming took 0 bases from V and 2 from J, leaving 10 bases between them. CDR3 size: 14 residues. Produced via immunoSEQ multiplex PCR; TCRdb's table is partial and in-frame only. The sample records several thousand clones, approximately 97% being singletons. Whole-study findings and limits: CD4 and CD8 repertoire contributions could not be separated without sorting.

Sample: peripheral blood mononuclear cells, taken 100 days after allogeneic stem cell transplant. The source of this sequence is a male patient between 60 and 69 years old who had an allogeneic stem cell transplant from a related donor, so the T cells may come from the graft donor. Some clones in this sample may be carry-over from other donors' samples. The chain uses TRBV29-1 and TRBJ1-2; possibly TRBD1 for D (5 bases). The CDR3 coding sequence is TGCAGCGTTGAAGATAGCCCAGGGAACTATGGCTACACCTTC. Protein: CSVEDSPGNYGYTF.